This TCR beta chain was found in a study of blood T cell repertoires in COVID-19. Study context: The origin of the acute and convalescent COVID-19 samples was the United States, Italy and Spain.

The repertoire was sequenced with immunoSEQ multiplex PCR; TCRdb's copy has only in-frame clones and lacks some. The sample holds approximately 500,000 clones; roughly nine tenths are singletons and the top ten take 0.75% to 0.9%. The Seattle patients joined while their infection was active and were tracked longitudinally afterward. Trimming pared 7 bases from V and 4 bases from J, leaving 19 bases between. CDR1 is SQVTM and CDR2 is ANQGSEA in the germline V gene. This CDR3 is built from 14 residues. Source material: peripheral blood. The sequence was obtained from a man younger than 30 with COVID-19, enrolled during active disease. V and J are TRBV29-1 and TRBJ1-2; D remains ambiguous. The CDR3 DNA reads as TGCAGCGCTGACGTCGGAGGACTGAGCTATGGCTACACCTTC. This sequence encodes CSADVGGLSYGYTF.